This TCR beta chain is from a study of blood T cell repertoires in COVID-19. Study-level background: From T cells, B-cell-depleted T cells, or PBMCs came the material, which was cDNA or gDNA.

As originally analysed: Estimation of nucleated cell counts was performed using reference gene primer amplification. Using immunoSEQ multiplex PCR, the repertoire was profiled, and TCRdb retains in-frame clones only, with some absent. V, J and clone size are those of that table, while D and trimming were read from the DNA. This table holds fewer than 300,000 clones, 85% found once. This TCR was recovered from a man aged 45-65 years with active or convalescent COVID-19. The specimen was peripheral blood.

Here the CDR3 reads CASSIRDEKLFF. The CDR3 DNA sequence: TGTGCCAGTAGTATCCGAGATGAAAAACTGTTTTTT. The rearrangement links TRBV19 to TRBJ1-4; no reliable D call. The CDR3 loop spans 12 amino acids. Germline V gene sequence: CDR1 LNHDA, CDR2 SQIVND (reference sequence). V lost 3 bases and J 6 bases, leaving 5 bases between the germline ends.